This TCR beta chain comes out of a study of cytomegalovirus exposure and HLA in healthy donors. About the study: Clustering assigned 70% to 90% of the approximately 390 genotyped donors to the Caucasian-associated ancestry cluster. Study-level points and caveats: The study labeled 150 to 200 TCR beta chains cytomegalovirus-associated. A missense DCLRE1C variant was associated with V- and J-gene trimming of TCR beta chains in a later analysis, and an independent cohort replicated the association. Most TCR sequences were uncommon, yet certain public TCRs appeared in many donors.

For this clone: Antigen unknown.

Use of 60 Vbeta and 13 Jbeta primers characterized the PCR. The repertoire was sequenced with immunoSEQ multiplex PCR; TCRdb's copy has only in-frame clones and lacks some. The table has about 93,000 clones, approximately 80% seen once. The CDR3 has 16 residues. The germline V gene has CDR1 MNHEY and CDR2 SMNVEV (reference sequence). Trimming removed 3 bases from V and 1 base from J; junction bases left unmatched: 6. J is TRBJ1-1 and V is TRBV27, with TRBD1 matching over 9 bases. Sample: PBMCs. The sequence came from a woman between 35 and 50 years old in good health and CMV-seronegative. The CDR3 bases are TGTGCCAGCAGTTTTGATGGGACAGGGAGGAACACTGAAGCTTTCTTT. Translated, it gives CASSFDGTGRNTEAFF.